Sequencing of this T cell receptor (beta chain) was carried out in a study of shared clonotypes between healthy human individuals (dated by TCRdb to about 2020). In the study overall: The cohort comprised two women and a few men aged 18 to 49 years. Blood TCR repertoires of five healthy adults were deeply sequenced to estimate repertoire size and the extent of clonotype sharing between individuals. Per donor, leukapheresis produced somewhere between about 0.94 and 10 billion PBMCs. Different laboratories and diverse techniques were used to prepare libraries and sequence TCR repertoires, to increase sequencing depth and limit assay-specific biases. Per donor, three plates each were used for CD4 naive and CD4 memory, two for CD8 naive, and one for CD8 memory.

In regard to this clone: What antigen it recognizes has not been identified. No base quality information exists; no much larger clone differs at one position.

Using the deep immunoSEQ assay, TCR CDR3 regions were amplified from genomic DNA by multiplex PCR. Extracted genomic DNA from each cell subset was spread evenly across all wells of several immunoSEQ 96-well plates, with each plate serving as a replicate. For sorted subsets, each replicate PCR was loaded with 200 ng genomic DNA, equivalent to about 30,000 T cell genomes. Purified libraries were quantified with a Qubit 3.0 fluorometer, sized on a Bioanalyzer 2100, and re-quantified with the KAPA Library Quantification kit. A separate single-read 150-cycle Illumina NextSeq 550 flow cell was used to sequence each immunoSEQ 96-well plate. Per the original workflow: Because the immunoSEQ output included only junctional sequences and no quality scores, the filtering could not be the same as the filtering used for full-length reads. To assign V/J genes and CDR3, sequences were annotated against IMGT germline references using PyIR, a Python wrapper for IgBLAST v1.9. Reads with weak V/J assignments (E-value above 1e-6), missing CDR3, stop codons, out-of-frame junctions, or ambiguous translated residues were removed. V3J clonotypes were defined as sequences sharing the same inferred V gene, J gene, and CDR3 amino acid sequence. To compute the percentage overlap between repertoires, the number of shared unique clonotypes was divided by the size of the smaller repertoire. Richness of each repertoire was evaluated using RTK rarefaction, the Chao1 estimator, and Recon v2.1 estimates of unobserved clonotypes. Generation probabilities were computed with OLGA for all TCRbeta clonotypes obtained by the gDNA method from several donors. Drawn from immuneACCESS, this table holds only the in-frame rearrangements with V and J called that TCRdb kept. Clones are partly lost; checked studies trace under half to an unresolved V gene and leave the rest unexplained. The D gene and trimming were derived from the DNA, and the V and J assignments and clone size from that table. This sample has approximately 840,000 clones in its table, and about 97% of those were observed once. The ten largest make up less than 0.25% of the sample.

CD8 naive samples were obtained by positive selection for CCR7 among CD45RO-negative cells, yielding a CD45RA+CCR7+ population from which TemRA cells were excluded. Healthy HIV-negative adults with no recently reported acute infections or vaccinations were included as donors. Every donor was a Caucasian adult living in Nashville, Tennessee, USA. Blood was collected by leukapheresis, and PBMCs were isolated by Ficoll-Histopaque density gradient centrifugation and then cryopreserved in liquid nitrogen vapor phase. Analytical flow cytometry was used to check the purity and quantity of each magnetically sorted T cell population. Each sorted fraction had its genomic DNA isolated and then quantified by UV absorbance on a Nanodrop 2000c. As encoded in the germline V gene, CDR1 is SGHRS while CDR2 is YFSETQ. Taken from cysteine to phenylalanine, the CDR3 has 15 residues. Only the CDR3 DNA stays, 45 bases, in frame from base 1. The germline V and J ends show losses of 0 bases and 5 bases respectively, and no gene match explains 4 bases of the junction.

Overall results and qualifications from the work: When a few donors were compared, the shared fraction of clonotypes was around 5.1% for naive CD4, about 4% for naive CD8, 2.3% for memory CD4, and less than 0.5% for memory CD8. Pairwise subsampling led to the expectation that sequencing depth would affect the degree of clonotype sharing among donors. Naive subsets generally had larger estimated clonotype richness than memory subsets. Compared with non-shared clonotypes, the clonotypes found in all four sorted-subset donors had higher generation probabilities. Even with the large sequencing depth, rarefaction of the sorted-subset datasets indicated that sequencing was incomplete. Sampling was restricted to blood, and TCR repertoires in tissues likely differ from the TCR repertoires found in blood. Because the study included only a small number of donors, the genetic and exposure-history diversity represented was limited.

This TCR came from a young man in good health. The rearrangement combines TRBV5-1 with TRBJ2-3, and TRBD2 aligns with 9 junction nucleotides. The sample comprised naive CD8+ T cells sorted from blood. The cell subset or site label corresponds to: CD45RA+CCR7+. CDR3 reads: CASSLGLAEQDTQYF. The bases are TGCGCCAGCAGCTTGGGACTAGCGGAACAAGATACGCAGTATTTT. Where the CDR3 stops, the reference TRBV5-1 and TRBJ2-3 genes take over; the full variable domain is KAGVTQTPRYLIKTRGQQVTLSCSPISGHRSVSWYQQTPGQGLQFLFEYFSETQRNKGNFPGRFSGRQFSNSRSEMNVSTLELGDSALYLCASSLGLAEQDTQYFGPGTRLTVL.